Shown below are 29 T cell receptor beta chains from a single sample sequenced in a study of blood T cell repertoires in COVID-19. Clones were read by immunoSEQ multiplex PCR, and TCRdb kept only the in-frame ones, dropping some. This sample has approximately 54,000 clones, with 86% found just once. The sequenced material came from peripheral blood. The receptors here all came from a human donor in a cohort sampled during active COVID-19.

The chain links TRBV19 to TRBJ2-6; D is undetermined. Germline CDR1 and CDR2: LNHDA and SQIVND (reference sequence). CDR3 size: 14 residues. V lost 3 bases, J lost 1 base, and 4 bases lay in between. Here the CDR3 reads CASSIGSGANVLTF. Here the CDR3 DNA reads TGTGCCAGTAGTATCGGTTCTGGGGCCAACGTCCTGACTTTC.

The V call is TRBV19, the J call TRBJ2-5; TRBD1 matches 11 bases. With V trimmed by 5 bases and J by 4 bases, 3 bases remained unmatched. The CDR3 sequence is 14 residues long. The V gene's germline CDR1 is LNHDA and CDR2 SQIVND (reference sequence). In nucleotides, the CDR3 is TGTGCCAGTAGTCCGGGACAGGGGGGAGAGACCCAGTACTTC. Translation gives CASSPGQGGETQYF.

This chain joins TRBV10-3 and TRBJ1-2, with D tentatively TRBD1 (5 bases). The CDR3 covers 14 residues. Trimming took off 8 bases at V and 4 bases at J, with 17 bases between the two ends. The germline V gene encodes CDR1 ENHRY and CDR2 SYGVKD. The CDR3 spells CAIGGGGAGYGYTF. The CDR3 bases are TGTGCCATCGGGGGGGGAGGGGCAGGCTATGGCTACACCTTC.

The rearrangement uses TRBV11-2 and TRBJ2-5; 7 positions match TRBD1. This CDR3 has 14 residues. Germline V CDR1 and CDR2: SGHAT, FQNNGV. With 4 bases clipped from V and 1 base from J, the junction kept 3 bases outside the gene matches. This chain's CDR3 is CASSSGTVQETQYF. In nucleotides, the CDR3 is TGTGCCAGCAGCTCAGGGACAGTCCAAGAGACCCAGTACTTC.

V and J are TRBV18 and TRBJ2-7; the D gene is possibly TRBD2 (6 bases). V lost 3 bases to trimming and J lost 5 bases, with 17 bases between them. Germline assignment: CDR1 KGHSH and CDR2 LQKENI. The CDR3 consists of 15 residues. The DNA of the CDR3 is TGTGCCAGCTCACCTCTTGGAGGGGCAATCCACGAGCAGTACTTC. Translated: CASSPLGGAIHEQYF.

This chain connects TRBV2 to TRBJ1-5, with D perhaps TRBD1 (5 bases). The CDR3 consists of 15 residues. Germline-derived CDR1 and CDR2 are SNHLY and FYNNEI. Trimming pared 2 bases from V and 0 bases from J, leaving 8 bases between. The CDR3 reads CASSESRDSNQPQHF. The CDR3 DNA reads TGTGCCAGCAGTGAATCCAGGGATAGCAATCAGCCCCAGCATTTT.

This chain links TRBV29-1 with TRBJ2-3, with D maybe TRBD1 (6 bases). Germline V gene data show CDR1 as SQVTM and CDR2 as ANQGSEA. The CDR3 spans 14 residues. Trimming pared 2 bases from V and 2 bases from J, leaving 11 bases between. The CDR3 DNA sequence: TGCAGCGTTGAATCAGGGGTGGTCACAGATACGCAGTATTTT. Its protein product is CSVESGVVTDTQYF.

The chain couples TRBV30 to TRBJ2-7; TRBD2 is a possible D gene (6 bases). V lost 0 bases to trimming and J lost 0 bases, with 9 bases between them. This CDR3 is built from 14 residues. Germline loops: CDR1 GTSNPN, CDR2 SVGIG (reference sequence). CDR3: CAWSVFGGSYEQYF. The CDR3 nucleotides are TGTGCCTGGAGTGTATTCGGGGGCTCCTACGAGCAGTACTTC.

The chain combines TRBV6-5 with TRBJ1-2, with D possibly TRBD1 on 6 matching bases. V was cut by 6 bases and J by 8 bases, with 16 bases left in between. Germline values: CDR1 MNHEY, CDR2 SVGAGI. This CDR3 region has 13 residues. For the CDR3, the DNA is TGTGCCAGCAGCCGACAGGTTATGGACGGCTACACCTTC. It specifies CASSRQVMDGYTF.

The rearrangement uses TRBV6-2 or TRBV6-3 and TRBJ2-7; 15 bases line up with TRBD2. CDR3 length equals 15 residues. CDR1 and CDR2 from the germline V gene are MNHEY and SVGEGT. V shed 6 bases, J shed 9 bases, and the junction held 9 bases outside the gene matches. This chain's CDR3 is CASSQPGLAGGVQYF. The DNA of the CDR3 is TGTGCCAGCAGCCAACCGGGACTAGCGGGAGGCGTGCAGTACTTC.

The rearrangement links TRBV5-1 to TRBJ2-1; TRBD2 matches at 11 bases. The J segment lost 7 bases and the V segment lost 3 bases, leaving 6 bases of the junction unmatched. Germline values: CDR1 SGHRS, CDR2 YFSETQ. The CDR3 is 15 amino acids. CDR3 nucleotide sequence: TGCGCCAGCAGCTATATAGCGGGAGGGCTTAATGAGCAGTTCTTC. Protein sequence: CASSYIAGGLNEQFF.

The genes are TRBV9 and TRBJ2-3; 8 bases line up with TRBD1. This CDR3 has 16 residues. Losses at the gene ends were 1 base for V and 2 bases for J; bases not matched to a gene: 6. Germline V gene lookup returns CDR1 SGDLS and CDR2 YYNGEE. The CDR3 DNA sequence: TGTGCCAGCAGCGTAATCGGACAGGGAACCACAGATACGCAGTATTTT. Amino acid sequence: CASSVIGQGTTDTQYF.

V usage is TRBV19 and J usage is TRBJ1-1, with TRBD1 matching over 9 bases. CDR1 is LNHDA and CDR2 is SQIVND in the germline V gene (reference sequence). The CDR3 has 20 residues. V lost 0 bases, J lost 2 bases, and 16 bases stayed unmatched. The CDR3: CASSIDRGWGTGSHNTEAFF. The CDR3 nucleotides are TGTGCCAGTAGTATAGATCGTGGTTGGGGGACAGGGTCCCACAACACTGAAGCTTTCTTT. The entire variable domain, with the rest obtained from reference TRBV19 and TRBJ1-1, is as follows: DGGITQSPKYLFRKEGQNVTLSCEQNLNHDAMYWYRQDPGQGLRLIYYSQIVNDFQKGDIAEGYSVSREKKESFPLTVTSAQKNPTAFYLCASSIDRGWGTGSHNTEAFFGQGTRLTVV.

V is TRBV12-3 or TRBV12-4 and J is TRBJ1-2; 11 positions match TRBD1. Germline trimming cut 8 bases from V and 8 bases from J; bases unmatched to any gene: 7. The CDR3 is 13 residues long. The CDR3 here is CASSPGQGGGYTF. In nucleotides, the CDR3 is TGTGCCAGCTCCCCGGGACAGGGGGGAGGCTACACCTTC.

V is TRBV6-4 and J is TRBJ2-1; 7 bases map to TRBD2. This CDR3 has 14 residues. Germline V gene lookup returns CDR1 MRHNA and CDR2 SNTAGT. The ends lost 6 bases at V and 3 bases at J; junction bases unmatched: 5. In DNA form, the CDR3 reads TGTGCCAGCAGCGGGGAGGGAGACTACAATGAGCAGTTCTTC. It specifies CASSGEGDYNEQFF.

The J gene is TRBJ1-6, the V gene TRBV30, with D possibly TRBD1 on 5 matching bases. The CDR3 length is 12 residues. The V gene's germline CDR1 is GTSNPN and CDR2 SVGIG (reference sequence). Deletions cut 8 bases from V and 8 bases from J, with 13 bases between. For the CDR3, the DNA is TGTGCCAGGGGACGTCCGGATTCACCCCTCCACTTT. Protein product: CARGRPDSPLHF.

This rearrangement joins TRBV5-1 to TRBJ1-2, with 9 bases aligning to TRBD1. The ends lost 1 base at V and 5 bases at J; junction bases unmatched: 3. This CDR3 region has 14 residues. CDR1 is SGHRS and CDR2 is YFSETQ in the germline V gene. In nucleotides, the CDR3 is TGCGCCAGCAGCTTGAGGACAGGGGAGTATGGCTACACCTTC. Translation gives CASSLRTGEYGYTF.

The chain couples TRBV2 to TRBJ2-5, with unresolved D. Deletions cut 8 bases from V and 5 bases from J, with 12 bases between. The germline V gene has CDR1 SNHLY and CDR2 FYNNEI. This CDR3 is built from 12 residues. The DNA of the CDR3 is TGTGCCAGCGGGCTGAGAGTGGAGACCCAGTACTTC. Translated, it gives CASGLRVETQYF.

V gene TRBV29-1 combines with J gene TRBJ2-3; 9 bases map to TRBD2. Trimming cost V 3 bases and J 2 bases; bases outside gene matches: 12. Germline V gives CDR1 SQVTM, CDR2 ANQGSEA. The CDR3 runs to 17 residues. The CDR3 is CSVDLGVSGGFTDTQYF. Here the CDR3 DNA reads TGCAGCGTTGATCTTGGGGTTAGCGGGGGTTTCACAGATACGCAGTATTTT.

This sequence joins TRBV5-1 and TRBJ2-7; TRBD1 aligns across 10 bases. The V and J ends lost 0 bases and 5 bases, in that order; junction bases with no gene match: 2. Looked up from germline, CDR1 is SGHRS and CDR2 is YFSETQ. The CDR3 is 14 residues long. In DNA, the CDR3 is TGCGCCAGCAGCTTGGGGACAGGGGGGGACGAGCAGTACTTC. Amino acids: CASSLGTGGDEQYF. The full variable domain, its missing parts supplied by reference TRBV5-1 and TRBJ2-7, is KAGVTQTPRYLIKTRGQQVTLSCSPISGHRSVSWYQQTPGQGLQFLFEYFSETQRNKGNFPGRFSGRQFSNSRSEMNVSTLELGDSALYLCASSLGTGGDEQYFGPGTRLTVT.

In its sample, this clone was seen a few times. V usage is TRBV7-9 and J usage is TRBJ1-2, with 9 bases that match TRBD1. This CDR3 has 17 residues. Germline CDR1 and CDR2: SEHNR and FQNEAQ (reference sequence). Trimming cost V 5 bases and J 1 base; bases outside gene matches: 11. The CDR3 spells CASSLQTGTGINYGYTF. CDR3 sequence (DNA): TGTGCCAGCAGCCTCCAGACCGGGACAGGGATTAACTATGGCTACACCTTC.

The chain combines TRBV11-2 with TRBJ1-1; a weak D match, TRBD1 (5 bases). The germline gives CDR1 SGHAT, CDR2 FQNNGV. There are 16 residues in the CDR3. V was shortened by 5 bases and J by 0 bases, with 16 bases between the two germline ends. DNA for the CDR3: TGTGCCAGCAGCCCCCTTTGGGGCGGATTGAACACTGAAGCTTTCTTT. Residues: CASSPLWGGLNTEAFF.

The rearrangement joins TRBV5-4 to TRBJ1-2, with D hard to call. The germline CDR1 and CDR2 sequences are SGHNT and YYREEE (reference sequence). The CDR3 has 15 residues. Trimming left V 0 bases short and J 0 bases short, with 9 bases between. The CDR3 DNA sequence: TGTGCCAGCAGCTTGGGGCCTACAGCTAACTATGGCTACACCTTC. It is translated as CASSLGPTANYGYTF.

The chain recombines TRBV18 with TRBJ2-3; TRBD2 might be the D (5 bases). Trimming took off 2 bases at V and 5 bases at J, with 11 bases between the two ends. In germline, CDR1 is KGHSH, CDR2 LQKENI. The CDR3 extends over 14 amino acids. The CDR3 loop reads CASSPARDRDTQYF. The CDR3 nucleotides are TGTGCCAGCTCACCAGCCCGGGATCGAGATACGCAGTATTTT.

The J gene is TRBJ1-1, the V gene TRBV6-5; D gene uncertain. Deletions cut 5 bases from V and 5 bases from J, with 15 bases between. The CDR3 length is 14 residues. Germline V gene data show CDR1 as MNHEY and CDR2 as SVGAGI. The CDR3 is CASSLDGRGTEAFF. CDR3 nucleotides: TGTGCCAGCAGTCTGGACGGGCGAGGGACTGAAGCTTTCTTT.

The rearrangement uses TRBV7-6 and TRBJ2-7; 10 bases line up with TRBD2. The CDR3 is 16 residues long. With 3 bases clipped from V and 5 bases from J, the junction kept 10 bases outside the gene matches. In germline, CDR1 is SGHVS, CDR2 FNYEAQ. The CDR3 coding sequence is TGTGCCAGCAGCTTGCCTAGCGGGAGTGGTTTTGACGAGCAGTACTTC. Protein product: CASSLPSGSGFDEQYF.

The rearrangement uses TRBV30 and TRBJ2-4; D not resolved. Germline V gives CDR1 GTSNPN, CDR2 SVGIG (reference sequence). The CDR3 spans 11 residues. Between the trimmed V and J ends, which lost 3 bases and 10 bases, there was a span of 10 bases. This chain's CDR3 is CAWRSPGIQYF. The CDR3 DNA is TGTGCCTGGAGGTCACCGGGTATTCAGTACTTC.

The chain combines TRBV6-2 or TRBV6-3 with TRBJ1-3; D gene uncertain. Trimming shortened V by 2 bases and J by 4 bases, and 3 bases separated the two germline ends. CDR1 and CDR2 (germline): MNHEY, SVGEGT. This CDR3 is built from 12 residues. CDR3 region: CASSYLGNTIYF. In nucleotides, the CDR3 is TGTGCCAGCAGTTACCTGGGAAACACCATATATTTT.

This sequence joins TRBV4-3 and TRBJ2-7; 9 bases map to TRBD2. The J segment lost 2 bases and the V segment lost 3 bases, leaving 5 bases of the junction unmatched. The CDR3 spans 15 residues. Looked up from germline, CDR1 is LGHNA and CDR2 is YSLEER. Here the CDR3 DNA reads TGCGCCAGCAGCCAGTTAGCGGGGGAGGCCTACGAGCAGTACTTC. This gives the protein CASSQLAGEAYEQYF.